The entry below gives a single T cell receptor beta chain sequence along with its context. No antigen is known for it. The data originate from a study of blood T cells in healthy people across ages. Samples each had at least 6 micrograms of total RNA extracted. A J-beta primer mix and a sample-barcoded 5' primer were used in a second PCR of roughly 6 to 11 cycles. The template-switch adaptor, which had 12 random nucleotides, put a tag on each cDNA molecule. TCRdb re-analysed the 5' RACE reads in MiXCR, keeping a single row per CDR3 protein. The sample has over 1.5 million distinct CDR3 sequences, about 50% seen once. Study-wide results and caveats: Across the age range, TCR beta diversity per million T cells fell in a roughly linear way. Investigators viewed diversity estimates from one million T cells as underestimates, the study reported.

Trimming removed 4 bases at V and 3 bases at J, with 22 bases between. The germline CDR1 and CDR2 sequences are SGDLS and YYNGEE. The CDR3 covers 17 residues. The TCR comes from a woman in her thirties or forties in good health. The sequenced material came from blood. The chain couples TRBV9 to TRBJ1-2, with D perhaps TRBD1 (6 bases). CDR3 in amino acids: CASSPKQGSVGHYGYTF. The CDR3 DNA sequence: TGTGCCAGCAGCCCCAAACAGGGTAGTGTTGGGCACTATGGCTACACCTTC.